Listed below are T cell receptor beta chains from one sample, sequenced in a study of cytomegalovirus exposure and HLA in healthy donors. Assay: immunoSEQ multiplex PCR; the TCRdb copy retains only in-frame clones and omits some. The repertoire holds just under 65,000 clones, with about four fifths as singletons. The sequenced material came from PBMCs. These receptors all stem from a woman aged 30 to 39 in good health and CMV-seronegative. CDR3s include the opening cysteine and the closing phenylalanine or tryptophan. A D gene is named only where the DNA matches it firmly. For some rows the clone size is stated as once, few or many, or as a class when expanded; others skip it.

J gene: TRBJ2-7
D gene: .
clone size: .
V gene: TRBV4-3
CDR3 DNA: TGCGCCAGCAGCCAAGAACAGTCTCCCAACTACGAGCAGTACTTC
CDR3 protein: CASSQEQSPNYEQYF

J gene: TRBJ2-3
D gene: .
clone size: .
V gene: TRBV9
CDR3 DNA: TGTGCCAGCAGCGTACAACTAGCATTAGATACGCAGTATTTT
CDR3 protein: CASSVQLALDTQYF

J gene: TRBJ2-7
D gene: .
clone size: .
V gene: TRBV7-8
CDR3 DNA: TGTGCCAGCAGCATACGGGACACCTACGAGCAGTACTTC
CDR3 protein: CASSIRDTYEQYF

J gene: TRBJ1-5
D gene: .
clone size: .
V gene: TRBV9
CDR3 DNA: TGTGCCAGCAGCGTAGGTACAGGGAGCAATCAGCCCCAGCATTTT
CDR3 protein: CASSVGTGSNQPQHF

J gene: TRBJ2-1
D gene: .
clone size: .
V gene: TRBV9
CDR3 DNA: TGTGCCAGCAGCCCCGTCAGCGGGCCCAACAATGAGCAGTTCTTC
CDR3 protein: CASSPVSGPNNEQFF

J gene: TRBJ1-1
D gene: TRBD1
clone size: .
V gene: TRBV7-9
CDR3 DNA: TGTGCCAGCAGCCCAACGGAAAGGGACAGACAAGCTTTCTTT
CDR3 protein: CASSPTERDRQAFF

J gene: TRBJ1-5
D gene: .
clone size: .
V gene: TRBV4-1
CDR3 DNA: TGCGCCAGCAGCCCTTCAGAGGGTCTGGTTTTACGAAGCAATCAGCCCCAGCATTTT
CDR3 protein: CASSPSEGLVLRSNQPQHF

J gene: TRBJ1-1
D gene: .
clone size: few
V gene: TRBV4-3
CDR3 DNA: TGCGCCAGCAGCCAAAAGGGGAGGAGCACTGAAGCTTTCTTT
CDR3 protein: CASSQKGRSTEAFF

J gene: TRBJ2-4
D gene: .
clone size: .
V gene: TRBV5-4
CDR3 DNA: TGTGCCAGCAGCTCCATAGAGGGACTAGCCAAAAACATTCAGTACTTC
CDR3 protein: CASSSIEGLAKNIQYF

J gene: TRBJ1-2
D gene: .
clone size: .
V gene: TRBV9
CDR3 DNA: TGTGCCAGCAGCGTAGACGGCTATGGCTACACCTTC
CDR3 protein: CASSVDGYGYTF

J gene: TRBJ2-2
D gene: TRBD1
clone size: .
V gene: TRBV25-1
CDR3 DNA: TGTGCCAGCAGTGGACAGGGGGCCAGGGAGCTGTTTTTT
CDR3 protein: CASSGQGARELFF

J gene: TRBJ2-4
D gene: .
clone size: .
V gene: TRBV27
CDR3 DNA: TGTGCCAGCAGTTTCTTGACAGAAAACATTCAGTACTTC
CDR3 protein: CASSFLTENIQYF

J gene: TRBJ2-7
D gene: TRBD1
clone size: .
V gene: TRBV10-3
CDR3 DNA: TGTGCCGCAGCCACATCCGGGACAGGGCCCTACGAGCAGTACTTC
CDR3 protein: CAAATSGTGPYEQYF

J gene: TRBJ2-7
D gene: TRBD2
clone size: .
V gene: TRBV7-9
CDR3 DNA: TGTGCCAGCAGCTTGACTAGCGGAAGCTCCTACGAGCAGTACTTC
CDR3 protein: CASSLTSGSSYEQYF

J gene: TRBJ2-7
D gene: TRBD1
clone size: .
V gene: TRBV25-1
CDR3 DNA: TGTGCCAGCAGTGATTTGGCAGGGGGCTACGAGCAGTACTTC
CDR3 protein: CASSDLAGGYEQYF

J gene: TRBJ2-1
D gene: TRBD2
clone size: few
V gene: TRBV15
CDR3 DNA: TGTGCCACCAGCAGGGAGCGGGGGTCCTACAATGAGCAGTTCTTC
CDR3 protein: CATSRERGSYNEQFF

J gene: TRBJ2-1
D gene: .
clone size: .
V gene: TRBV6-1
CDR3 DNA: TGTGCCAGCAGTGCGATCCGATTTGATGGGAGGGAGCAGTTCTTC
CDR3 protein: CASSAIRFDGREQFF

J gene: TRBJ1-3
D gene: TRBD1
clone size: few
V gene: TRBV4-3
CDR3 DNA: TGCGCCAGCAGCCAAGATCCAGGACAGGGGGAAGGAAACACCATATATTTT
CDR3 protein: CASSQDPGQGEGNTIYF

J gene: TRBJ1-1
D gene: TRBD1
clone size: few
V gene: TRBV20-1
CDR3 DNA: TGCAGTGTTCAGGGGGGAACTGAAGCTTTCTTT
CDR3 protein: CSVQGGTEAFF

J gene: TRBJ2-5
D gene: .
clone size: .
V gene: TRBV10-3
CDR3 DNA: TGTGCCATCGTCGGACTACGGGAGACCCAGTACTTC
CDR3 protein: CAIVGLRETQYF

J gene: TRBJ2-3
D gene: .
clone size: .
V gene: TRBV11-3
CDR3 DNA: TGTGCCAGCAGCCCGGACAGCATAAGCACAGATACGCAGTATTTT
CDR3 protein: CASSPDSISTDTQYF

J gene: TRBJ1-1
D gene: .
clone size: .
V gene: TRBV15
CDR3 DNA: TGTGCCACCAGCAGAGATCGGAGCGGTACTGAAGCTTTCTTT
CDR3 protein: CATSRDRSGTEAFF